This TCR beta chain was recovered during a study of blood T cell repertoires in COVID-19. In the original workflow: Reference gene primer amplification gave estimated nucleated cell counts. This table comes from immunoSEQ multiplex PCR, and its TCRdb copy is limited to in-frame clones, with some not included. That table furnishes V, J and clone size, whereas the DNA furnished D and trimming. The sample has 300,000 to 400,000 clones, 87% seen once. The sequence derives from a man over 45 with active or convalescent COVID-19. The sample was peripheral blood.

In nucleotides, the CDR3 is TGTGCCAGCAGCTTGGACAGTTCGGGGTATGGCTACACCTTC. Its protein is CASSLDSSGYGYTF. The genes are TRBV5-8 and TRBJ1-2; D remains ambiguous. The CDR3 is 14 residues long. Per germline, CDR1 SGHTS and CDR2 YDEGEE. V was trimmed by 0 bases and J by 5 bases, leaving 11 bases between them.